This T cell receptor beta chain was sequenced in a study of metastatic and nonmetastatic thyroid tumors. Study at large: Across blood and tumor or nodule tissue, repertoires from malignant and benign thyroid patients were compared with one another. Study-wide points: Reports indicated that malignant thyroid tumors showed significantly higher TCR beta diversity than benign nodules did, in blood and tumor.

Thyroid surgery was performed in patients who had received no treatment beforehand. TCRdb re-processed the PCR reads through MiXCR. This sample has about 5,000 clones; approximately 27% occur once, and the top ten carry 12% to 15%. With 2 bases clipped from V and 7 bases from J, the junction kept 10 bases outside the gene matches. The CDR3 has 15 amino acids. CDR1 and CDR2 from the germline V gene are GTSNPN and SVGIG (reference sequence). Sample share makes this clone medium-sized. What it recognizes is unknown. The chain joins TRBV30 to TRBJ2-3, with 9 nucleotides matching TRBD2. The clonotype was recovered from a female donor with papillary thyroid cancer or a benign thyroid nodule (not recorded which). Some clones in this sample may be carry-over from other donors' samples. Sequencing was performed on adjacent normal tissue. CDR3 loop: CAWSRGLARVNTQYF. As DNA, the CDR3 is TGTGCCTGGAGTCGTGGACTAGCGCGGGTAAATACGCAGTATTTT. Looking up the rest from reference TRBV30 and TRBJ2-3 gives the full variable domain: SQTIHQWPATLVQPVGSPLSLECTVEGTSNPNLYWYRQAAGRGLQLLFYSVGIGQISSEVPQNLSASRPQDRQFILSSKKLLLSDSGFYLCAWSRGLARVNTQYFGPGTRLTVL.